The present TCR beta chain was sequenced within a study of cytomegalovirus exposure and HLA in healthy donors listed by TCRdb under 2017. A note on the overall study: An earlier analysis of 550 to 700 of the donors reported 250 to 300 Gb of sequence data and some 120 million unique TCR beta sequences from roughly 180 million T cells. To decide whether each TCR beta V gene segment behaved as functional or pseudogenic, an earlier analysis of some 570 of the donors relied on high-throughput TCR beta sequencing. To predict cytomegalovirus infection status, the study combined high-throughput TCR immunosequencing, statistical association of individual TCRs with disease status, and machine learning. Four to six DR-DQ haplotypes were handled as single units for association and clustering, since linkage in the cohort was strong. Alongside the repertoire data, information on donor age, sex, ethnicity and CMV serostatus was compiled. All discovery cohort repertoires had been generated using a single sequencing platform. HLA typing included class I and class II loci at four-digit resolution. A later analysis re-examined previously published TCR beta repertoires from hundreds of donors and added high-resolution HLA genotyping to investigate patterns of TCR occurrence. A later genetic analysis took genome-wide SNP genotypes for about 55% of the 666 donors and used that subset as a discovery cohort. The aim of the study was to test whether cataloging public T cell receptors could identify signatures of past pathogen exposure. Among roughly 370 genotyped donors of the cohort, an average of around 240,000 unique TCR beta nucleotide sequences were sequenced per donor, about a sixth of them non-productive. The number of typed donors differed by locus: about 620-640 for A, B, C, DRB1 and DQB1; some 500 for DQA1; approximately 600 for DPA1; and some 430 for DPB1. Along with the roughly 700-subject first cohort, a separate validation cohort of over a hundred different subjects was used. The study used immunosequencing to profile the T cell repertoires of 666 subjects and linked those repertoires to cytomegalovirus serostatus. Of the 350 to 450 genotyped donors, 75% to 85% were placed in the genetic ancestry cluster associated with self-reported Caucasian donors. An early release that covered some 640 HLA-typed donors contained around 300 gigabases of sequencing data and around 85 million unique TCR sequences. Rather than using new phenotypic data, the later analysis identified candidate immune exposures from TCR beta sequences and from how often those sequences occurred across donors. Beyond this particular receptor, the publication reports: Linkage disequilibrium might explain the correlated functional status among segregating V segments, but an unknown experimental factor could not be excluded. The authors suggested that the approach could potentially be generalized to other disease states and immunological phenotypes. V-gene and J-gene trimming of TCR beta chains was associated with a missense DCLRE1C variant in a later genetic analysis, and the association was replicated in an independent cohort. In a later analysis, several top co-occurrence clusters were reported to appear linked to parvovirus B19, influenza, CMV and Epstein-Barr virus. In an earlier analysis of more than 450 of the donors, most TCR beta V segments were observed in productive rearrangements about 87% or about 30% of the time, broadly matching IMGT annotations. Because counts were too low, roughly 17 rarely observed V segments, including chromosome 9 orphons, were left out of the earlier analysis of several hundred of the donors. Presence/absence analyses assumed roughly uniform sequencing depth across donors, an assumption that may not hold. While some public TCRs were present in many individuals, most TCR sequences turned up only very rarely across donors. Strong co-occurrence of HLA alleles, especially DR and DQ, made assigning TCR associations to individual alleles difficult. Cytomegalovirus status was reported to be diagnosed by the classifier with high specificity and sensitivity in both the original and validation cohorts. A group of highly shared sequence variants was considered likely to be a technical artifact of the sequencing pipeline. In vitro tests confirmed that a few of the cytomegalovirus-associated TCR beta chains recognize cytomegalovirus antigens. In a later analysis, HLA-associated TCR beta chains showed more clonal expansion and lower generation probabilities than non-associated chains that were equally common. A later analysis found that most CMV-associated TCR beta chains appeared HLA-restricted, with HLA associations seemingly driven largely by CMV exposure. A later genetic analysis reported fewer N-insertions in productive TCRs among donors in an Asian-associated ancestry cluster than the roughly 700-donor mean. Specific HLA alleles were associated with 15,000 to 20,000 TCR beta sequences at a false discovery rate of 0.05 in a later analysis. In the study, about 150 TCR beta chains were listed as associated with cytomegalovirus. Because some donors lacked HLA typing at each locus, the association tests relied only on the typed subset. In a later analysis, TCR association rates were found to vary across HLA loci, with the most associated TCRs seen for DRB1 alleles and the fewest for HLA-C alleles. CMV serostatus was the only immune exposure information available for the cohort. A further reported finding was that TCR beta sequences accurately predicted the HLA-A and HLA-B alleles for most subjects in the first cohort. Because the 87-base-pair reads could not distinguish some IMGT-functional V segments, including TRBV6-2 and TRBV6-3, those segments were excluded. This cohort had only TCR beta chains sequenced, and the lack of alpha or paired-chain data limited which features could be detected.

To prepare the library, the immunoSEQ multiplex PCR assay was applied. For the multiplex PCR, a mixture combining 60 forward primers for TCR Vbeta segments and 13 reverse primers for TCR Jbeta segments was used. A multiplex PCR assay on genomic DNA amplified the CDR3 region of rearranged TCR beta genes. The amplified TCR beta libraries were sequenced on the Illumina HiSeq System as 87-base-pair reads. As for how the authors treated the data: A later analysis counted about 82 million unique TCR beta chains across the 550 to 700 repertoires, and some 11 million of these chains were shared by at least two donors. Raw reads were error-corrected and collapsed into unique sequences with a nearest-neighbor algorithm that merged closely related sequences to remove PCR and sequencing errors. CDR3 sequences were aligned to IMGT reference sequences to assign V, D and J gene segments. Each retained sequence needed at least a six-nucleotide match to both a V gene segment and a J gene segment. A rearrangement counted as productive if the CDR3 had no stop codons and remained in frame with V and J, and every other rearrangement counted as non-productive. Following IMGT convention, CDR3 was defined as the stretch from the second conserved V-encoded cysteine up to the conserved J-encoded phenylalanine. In an earlier analysis of around 570 of the donors, sequences lacking an unambiguous match to a single V gene segment were excluded. An earlier analysis of several hundred of the donors called V segments functional above 56.7% productive rearrangements and segregating when the between-donor standard deviation exceeded 5%. A statistical classification framework was built to diagnose cytomegalovirus status from the catalog of TCR beta chain sequences. In a later analysis, TCR nucleotide sequences were compared against IMGT/GENE-DB human TR gene sequences so that V and J genes could be assigned. The TCRdist pipeline was used in a later analysis to assign CDR3 sequences and most-parsimonious VDJ recombination scenarios. In a later analysis, each TCR beta chain was defined by its CDR3 amino acid sequence together with its V-gene family, and reads lacking a unique V-gene family were excluded. In a later analysis, some 600 highly shared, low-generation-probability nucleotide sequences were removed to address suspected cross-contamination and a sequencing artifact. For each public chain, a later analysis derived a clonal expansion index from normalized ranks of inferred template counts within each repertoire. A later analysis computed generation probabilities with a VDJ recombination model fitted to out-of-frame rearrangements, and checked the results against IGoR. In a later analysis, hypergeometric tests were used to score TCR-TCR, TCR-HLA and TCR-CMV co-occurrence, with a repertoire-size bias correction applied to TCR pairs. A later analysis estimated false discovery rates by permuting HLA or CMV assignments 20 times. A later analysis grouped co-occurring TCRs with DBSCAN, adding TCRdist sequence similarity when clustering within HLA-allele-positive subsets. Repertoires with fewer than 30,000 or more than 120,000 public chains, plus five repertoires with anomalous nucleotide sharing, were excluded from co-occurrence clustering. TCRdb took over this immuneACCESS table, retaining in-frame rearrangements with V and J assigned. Such tables are incomplete; in checked studies, under half of the missing clones stem from an unresolved V gene, and the remainder is unexplained. D and trimming were read from the DNA, whereas the V and J calls and clone size are those reported in that table. Here the sample has approximately 110,000 clones; under 85% occur a single time. The leading ten clones occupy 4.2% of the sample.

Germline trimming amounts to 2 bases on V and 6 bases on J, with 6 as the count of junction bases outside the gene matches. Spanning cysteine to phenylalanine, the CDR3 consists of 15 amino acids. This entry keeps only the CDR3 DNA: 45 bases, framed from base 1. CDR1 is given as SGHAT and CDR2 as FQNNGV, both from the germline V gene. In total, roughly 710 healthy bone marrow donors made up the cohort. All cohort members were sampled while nominally healthy, although unrecorded immune exposures were likely present. The donor was CMV seropositive and was included in the group of 289 seropositive cohort members. A peripheral blood sample was provided by each donor, and peripheral blood mononuclear cells were used for TCR beta sequencing. Genomic DNA extraction from the blood cell samples was performed with the Qiagen DNeasy Blood Extraction Kit. About this clone itself: Its recognized antigen is unknown. Per-base qualities were not stored, and no clone one base away is much larger.

The clonotype originates from a woman aged 50 to 65 in good health and CMV-seropositive. This chain is built from TRBV11-2 and TRBJ2-3, with 9 central nucleotides matching TRBD1. The source material was PBMCs. The CDR3 protein: CASSLITGGLDTQYF. The nucleotides are TGTGCCAGCAGCTTAATTACAGGGGGCCTTGATACGCAGTATTTT.